The 22 T cell receptor beta chains listed next were all sequenced from one sample in a study of T cells in localized non-small cell lung cancer (TCRdb year 2020). Library preparation used the immunoSEQ multiplex PCR assay. In TCRdb, the immuneACCESS table is reduced to in-frame sequences with V and J assigned. These tables do not hold every clone; where another copy was compared, an unresolved V gene accounts for under half, and the others remain unexplained. Counted in this sample were more than 1,500 clones; around a quarter of them appeared once. The ten largest clones add up to about 9.4% of the sample. The sample was normal lung tissue next to the tumor, taken before any cancer treatment. These TCRs come from a female donor over 55 with stage I lung adenocarcinoma.

There are a few counts of this clone. This chain connects TRBV7-7 to TRBJ2-7; 7 bases are shared with TRBD1. J lost 2 bases, V lost 5 bases, and 6 bases had no gene match. Germline CDR1 and CDR2: SSHAT and FNYEAQ (reference sequence). The CDR3 is made up of 14 amino acids. This chain's CDR3 is CASSHRDRAYEQYF. The CDR3 bases are TGTGCCAGCAGCCACCGGGACAGAGCCTACGAGCAGTACTTC.

This rearrangement joins TRBV5-1 to TRBJ1-5; D possibly corresponds to TRBD1 (5 bases). CDR1 SGHRS and CDR2 YFSETQ come from the germline V gene. This CDR3 has 15 residues. V dropped 4 bases and J dropped 2 bases, with 13 bases sitting between them. This CDR3 is CASSPDGAGNQPQHF. CDR3 coding DNA: TGCGCCAGCAGCCCGGACGGGGCCGGCAATCAGCCCCAGCATTTT. The full variable domain, its missing parts supplied by reference TRBV5-1 and TRBJ1-5, is KAGVTQTPRYLIKTRGQQVTLSCSPISGHRSVSWYQQTPGQGLQFLFEYFSETQRNKGNFPGRFSGRQFSNSRSEMNVSTLELGDSALYLCASSPDGAGNQPQHFGDGTRLSIL.

This sequence joins TRBV9 and TRBJ2-7, with 8 positions matching TRBD2. This CDR3 contains 12 residues. Per germline, CDR1 SGDLS and CDR2 YYNGEE. V dropped 5 bases and J dropped 3; count of bases not matched to a gene: 1. In DNA form, the CDR3 reads TGTGCCAGCAGAACTAGCGGCTACGAGCAGTACTTC. It encodes CASRTSGYEQYF.

This chain links TRBV28 with TRBJ1-1; a weak D match, TRBD1 (5 bases). The CDR3 length is 15 residues. The germline gives CDR1 MDHEN, CDR2 SYDVKM. V was trimmed by 6 bases and J by 0 bases, leaving 14 bases between them. The CDR3: CASREPRGVNTEAFF. CDR3 sequence (DNA): TGTGCCAGCAGAGAGCCCCGGGGGGTGAACACTGAAGCTTTCTTT.

The chain uses TRBV10-2 and TRBJ1-1; D ambiguous. Trimming cost V 0 bases and J 1 base, with 3 bases left between them. There are 13 residues in the CDR3. CDR1 WSHSY and CDR2 SAAADI come from the germline V gene. The CDR3 region is CASSESGNTEAFF. DNA for the CDR3: TGCGCCAGCAGTGAGTCAGGGAACACTGAAGCTTTCTTT.

The chain recombines TRBV11-3 with TRBJ2-6; the D gene is possibly TRBD1 (6 bases). This CDR3 contains 14 residues. V was cut by 5 bases and J by 4 bases, with 9 bases left in between. CDR1 and CDR2 (germline): SGHNT, YENEEA. CDR3 DNA sequence: TGTGCCAGCAGCCCAGGGGCCGGGGCCAACGTCCTGACTTTC. Residues: CASSPGAGANVLTF.

This clone was detected only a few times. The gene calls are TRBV7-1 and TRBJ1-1; D remains ambiguous. TRBV7-1 belongs to the ORF category, with a function that is uncertain. The CDR3 extends over 13 amino acids. Trimming pared 5 bases from V and 4 bases from J, leaving 11 bases between. The CDR3 sequence is CASSLRERTEAFF. The CDR3 nucleotides are TGTGCCAGCAGCCTAAGGGAGCGCACTGAAGCTTTCTTT.

J is TRBJ1-1 and V is TRBV28; D gene unclear. In germline, CDR1 is MDHEN, CDR2 SYDVKM. Trimming took off 6 bases at V and 7 bases at J, with 12 bases between the two ends. This CDR3 has 12 amino acids. The CDR3 DNA follows: TGTGCCAGCAGCATCACGAGGGTTGAAGCTTTCTTT. This gives the protein CASSITRVEAFF.

This clone has more than one count but fewer than ten. The J gene is TRBJ2-4, the V gene TRBV6-8, with D perhaps given as TRBD1 or TRBD2 (5 bases each). Per the germline V gene, CDR1 is MNHGY and CDR2 is SAAAGT. This CDR3 is 14 amino acids long. The V and J ends lost 6 bases and 9 bases respectively, with 18 bases between them. CDR3 in DNA: TGTGCCAGCAGCCCAGGGAGCCCCCCGGGCATTCAGTACTTC. Residues: CASSPGSPPGIQYF.

The sample holds a few counts of this clone. Here the CDR3 DNA reads TGTGCCAGTAGTCCTCCGTCCGGCTATGGCTACACCTTC. It yields the protein CASSPPSGYGYTF. The chain couples TRBV19 to TRBJ1-2, with D hard to call. Trimming removed 5 bases at V and 4 bases at J, with 11 bases between. There are 13 residues in the CDR3. Germline V gene lookup returns CDR1 LNHDA and CDR2 SQIVND (reference sequence).

Details on this clone: A read error may produce the germline difference seen at one junction end. This chain joins TRBV19 and TRBJ1-2; D uncertain. This CDR3 is built from 13 residues. Germline V gene lookup returns CDR1 LNHDA and CDR2 SQIVND (reference sequence). The CDR3 bases are TGTGCCAGTACTACCAGCGTAGAGAGGCAACTTCACTTC. Its translation: CASTTSVERQLHF. The full variable domain, in which reference TRBV19 and TRBJ1-2 provide the parts outside the CDR3, is DGGITQSPKYLFRKEGQNVTLSCEQNLNHDAMYWYRQDPGQGLRLIYYSQIVNDFQKGDIAEGYSVSREKKESFPLTVTSAQKNPTAFYLCASTTSVERQLHFGSGTRLTVV.

This clone showed up just a few times. The chain recombines TRBV11-3 with TRBJ2-1, with 7 bases that match TRBD2. CDR1 and CDR2 from the germline V gene are SGHNT and YENEEA. There are 14 residues in the CDR3. J was trimmed by 2 bases and V by 5 bases; bases with no gene match: 3. The CDR3 loop reads CASSAGEPYNEQFF. CDR3 nucleotides: TGTGCCAGCAGCGCGGGAGAACCCTACAATGAGCAGTTCTTC.

This clone was observed a handful of times. This chain uses TRBV28 with TRBJ2-3, with unresolved D. CDR1 and CDR2 from the germline V gene are MDHEN and SYDVKM. The CDR3 is 12 residues long. The germline V and J ends were trimmed by 6 bases and 2 bases, with 6 bases remaining between them. CDR3 sequence (DNA): TGTGCCAGCAGCGGAGACACAGATACGCAGTATTTT. This sequence encodes CASSGDTDTQYF.

The chain carries TRBV5-1 and TRBJ2-7; either TRBD1 or TRBD2 may supply D (5 bases each). Germline CDR1 is SGHRS and CDR2 is YFSETQ. V was trimmed by 3 bases and J by 9 bases, leaving 19 bases between them. The CDR3 is 14 amino acids. CDR3 residues: CASSSSGAPPGQYF. As DNA, the CDR3 is TGCGCCAGCAGCTCCTCCGGGGCGCCGCCGGGGCAGTACTTC.

The V and J genes are TRBV11-3 and TRBJ1-4, with a possible D match to TRBD1 (6 bases). V lost 4 bases, J lost 7 bases, and 16 bases lay in between. CDR1 is SGHNT and CDR2 is YENEEA in the germline V gene. The CDR3 extends over 15 amino acids. CDR3 residues: CASSSGAGMGEKLFF. The CDR3 bases are TGTGCCAGCAGCTCGGGGGCAGGGATGGGTGAAAAACTGTTTTTT.

The chain uses TRBV29-1 and TRBJ2-1, with D perhaps given as TRBD1 or TRBD2 (5 bases each). Deletions cut 8 bases from V and 6 bases from J, with 17 bases between. This CDR3 comprises 13 residues. Looked up from germline, CDR1 is SQVTM and CDR2 is ANQGSEA. The CDR3 is CSSSPGPTNEQFF. The CDR3 nucleotides are TGCAGCTCCTCCCCGGGACCCACCAATGAGCAGTTCTTC.

The J gene is TRBJ2-7, the V gene TRBV30; 8 nucleotides agree with TRBD1. V dropped 3 bases and J dropped 2; count of bases not matched to a gene: 9. Germline V gene sequence: CDR1 GTSNPN, CDR2 SVGIG (reference sequence). This CDR3 is built from 15 residues. CDR3 in DNA: TGTGCCTGGAGGGGGGGACAGGTAGGAGCCTACGAGCAGTACTTC. Translation: CAWRGGQVGAYEQYF.

This clone was counted only a few times. The chain employs TRBV11-3 and TRBJ1-5; the D is unclear. Trimming pared 5 bases from V and 0 bases from J, leaving 11 bases between. CDR1 and CDR2 (germline): SGHNT, YENEEA. The CDR3 covers 15 residues. This CDR3 reads CASSPQDGSNQPQHF. The CDR3 region has the DNA TGTGCCAGCAGCCCCCAGGACGGTAGCAATCAGCCCCAGCATTTT.

This clone has only a few counts. The V gene is TRBV6-8, the J gene TRBJ2-2; 13 bases line up with TRBD2. V shed 7 bases and J 4 bases; nucleotides not matched to a gene: 12. Germline lookup yields CDR1 MNHGY and CDR2 SAAAGT. This CDR3 contains 18 residues. For the CDR3, the DNA is TGTGCCAGCACCGACCTGACTAGCGGGGGGCGGGGCACCGGGGAGCTGTTTTTT. It is translated as CASTDLTSGGRGTGELFF.

J is TRBJ2-7 and V is TRBV19, with TRBD2 matching 8 bases. In germline, CDR1 is LNHDA, CDR2 SQIVND (reference sequence). The CDR3 is 11 residues long. Trimming removed 9 bases from V and 6 bases from J; junction bases left unmatched: 4. DNA of the CDR3: TGTGCCAGCCGGGGGGGATTCGAGCAGTACTTC. This translates into CASRGGFEQYF.

This clone is large (0.1 to 1%). This chain joins TRBV11-3 and TRBJ2-2; 10 bases align to TRBD2. This CDR3 spans 17 amino acids. CDR1 and CDR2 (germline): SGHNT, YENEEA. V trimming: 4 bases; J trimming: 6 bases; junction bases outside the gene matches: 11. The CDR3 coding sequence is TGTGCCAGCAGCTCCCGGGGAGTAGCGGGAGGCTCCGGGGAGCTGTTTTTT. Translating gives CASSSRGVAGGSGELFF. Using reference TRBV11-3 and TRBJ2-2 for the parts outside the CDR3, the full variable domain is EAGVVQSPRYKIIEKKQPVAFWCNPISGHNTLYWYLQNLGQGPELLIRYENEEAVDDSQLPKDRFSAERLKGVDSTLKIQPAELGDSAVYLCASSSRGVAGGSGELFFGEGSRLTVL.

This clone has just a few counts. The chain couples TRBV9 to TRBJ2-1; TRBD1 agrees at 7 bases. The CDR3 runs 15 residues. J lost 1 base, V lost 5 bases, and 6 bases had no gene match. From germline, CDR1 is SGDLS and CDR2 YYNGEE. The CDR3, as DNA: TGTGCCAGCAGTTCCGGGACAGCTTCCTACAATGAGCAGTTCTTC. Protein product: CASSSGTASYNEQFF. Variable domain in full (rest from reference TRBV9 and TRBJ2-1): DSGVTQTPKHLITATGQRVTLRCSPRSGDLSVYWYQQSLDQGLQFLIQYYNGEERAKGNILERFSAQQFPDLHSELNLSSLELGDSALYFCASSSGTASYNEQFFGPGTRLTVL.